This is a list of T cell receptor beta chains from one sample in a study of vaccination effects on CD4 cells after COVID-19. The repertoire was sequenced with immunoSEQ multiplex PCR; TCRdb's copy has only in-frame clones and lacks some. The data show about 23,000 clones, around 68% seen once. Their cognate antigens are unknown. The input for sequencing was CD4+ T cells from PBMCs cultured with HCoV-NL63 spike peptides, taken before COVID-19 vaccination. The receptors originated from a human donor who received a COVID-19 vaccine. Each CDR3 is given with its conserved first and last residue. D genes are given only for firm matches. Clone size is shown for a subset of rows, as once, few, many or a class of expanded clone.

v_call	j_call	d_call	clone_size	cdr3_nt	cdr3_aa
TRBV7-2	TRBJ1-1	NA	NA	TGTGCCAGCAGCTTAGAGGTCGGCAGGAGCACTGAAGCTTTCTTT	CASSLEVGRSTEAFF
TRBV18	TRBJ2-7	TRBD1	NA	TGTGCCAGCTCACTAGGGACAGGAGATAACTACGAGCAGTACTTC	CASSLGTGDNYEQYF
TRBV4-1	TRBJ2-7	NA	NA	TGCGCCAGCAGCCGGACAGCCAACTACGAGCAGTACTTC	CASSRTANYEQYF
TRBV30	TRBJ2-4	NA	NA	TGTGCCTGGAGTGTTAACCGGGACCATGTTTACTTC	CAWSVNRDHVYF
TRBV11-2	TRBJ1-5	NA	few	TGTGCCAGCAGCTTAGATCGGGGGGGCAATCAGCCCCAGCATTTT	CASSLDRGGNQPQHF
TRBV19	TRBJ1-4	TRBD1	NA	TGTGCCAGTAGGCGGACAGGGACCACTAATGAAAAACTGTTTTTT	CASRRTGTTNEKLFF
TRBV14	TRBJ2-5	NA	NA	TGTGCCAGCAGCCAGGCCTCCGGGAGACAAGAGACCCAGTACTTC	CASSQASGRQETQYF
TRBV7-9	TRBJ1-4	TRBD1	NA	TGTGCCAGCAGCTTAGCCCGGACAGGGGGCCTTGCAACTAATGAAAAACTGTTTTTT	CASSLARTGGLATNEKLFF
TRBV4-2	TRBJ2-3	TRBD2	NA	TGTGCCAGCAGCCAAGAGAGCAGCGGGGGTAGCACAGATACGCAGTATTTT	CASSQESSGGSTDTQYF
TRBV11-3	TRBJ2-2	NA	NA	TGTGCCAGCAGCCCAGGAGGGCGCACCGGGGAGCTGTTTTTT	CASSPGGRTGELFF
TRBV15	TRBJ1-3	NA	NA	TGTGCCACCAGCAGAGAGTCCGGATTTGGAAACACCATATATTTT	CATSRESGFGNTIYF
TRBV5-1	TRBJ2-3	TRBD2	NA	TGCGCCAGCAGCTTGGTAGCGGGGTGGCAGTATTTT	CASSLVAGWQYF
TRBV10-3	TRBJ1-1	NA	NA	TGTGCCATCAGTGAGTCGGGGATCACTGAAGCTTTCTTT	CAISESGITEAFF
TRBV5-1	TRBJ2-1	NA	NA	TGCGCCAGCAGCCCCCGGACTACATGGAATGAGCAGTTCTTC	CASSPRTTWNEQFF
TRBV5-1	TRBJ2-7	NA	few	TGCGCCAGCAGCTTGGCCCCACGGGGCTACGAGCAGTACTTC	CASSLAPRGYEQYF
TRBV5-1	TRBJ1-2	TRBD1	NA	TGCGCCAGCAGCTGGGACAGGGGGAACTATGGCTACACCTTC	CASSWDRGNYGYTF
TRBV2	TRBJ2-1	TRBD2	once	TGTGCCAGCAGTGGGCTAGCGGCAATCAATGAGCAGTTCTTC	CASSGLAAINEQFF
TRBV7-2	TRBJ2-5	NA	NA	TGTGCCAGCAGCTTAGCCAGACAAGAGACCCAGTACTTC	CASSLARQETQYF
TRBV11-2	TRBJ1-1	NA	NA	TGTGCCAGCAGCTTAGTGGCAGGGTTGAACACTGAAGCTTTCTTT	CASSLVAGLNTEAFF
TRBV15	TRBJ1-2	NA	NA	TGTGCCACCAGCAGAGATATCGGCAGAAACTATGGCTACACCTTC	CATSRDIGRNYGYTF
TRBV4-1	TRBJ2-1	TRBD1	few	TGCGCCAGCAGCCTGGGACAGGGGATCAATGAGCAGTTCTTC	CASSLGQGINEQFF
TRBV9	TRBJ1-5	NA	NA	TGTGCCAGCAGCGTAGGGTCCGTTAGCAATCAGCCCCAGCATTTT	CASSVGSVSNQPQHF
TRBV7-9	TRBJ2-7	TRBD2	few	TGTGCCAGCAGCTTAGAGGGCGGGAGCTCCTACGAGCAGTACTTC	CASSLEGGSSYEQYF
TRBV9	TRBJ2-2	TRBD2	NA	TGTGCCAGCAGCACCCGAGCGGGGACCACCGGGGAGCTGTTTTTT	CASSTRAGTTGELFF
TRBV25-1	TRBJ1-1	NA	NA	TGTGCCAGCAGATCAGGTGGCGGAGAAGCTTTCTTT	CASRSGGGEAFF
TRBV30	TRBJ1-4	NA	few	TGTGCCTGGAGCCAACAGACCTTGGGGGGGAAACTGTTTTTT	CAWSQQTLGGKLFF
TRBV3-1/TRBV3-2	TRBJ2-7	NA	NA	TGTGCCAGCAGCCAAGGACGGGGGGCGGGACCTTACGAGCAGTACTTC	CASSQGRGAGPYEQYF
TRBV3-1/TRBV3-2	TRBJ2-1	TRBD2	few	TGTGCCAGCAGCCGGAGGCCTCCGGTACTAGCGGGAGCTTTGGGAGAGCAGTTCTTC	CASSRRPPVLAGALGEQFF
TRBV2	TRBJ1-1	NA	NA	TGTGCCAGCAGTGAGGAGGGGAGGTGGGTCCAGAACACTGAAGCTTTCTTT	CASSEEGRWVQNTEAFF
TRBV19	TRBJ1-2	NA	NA	TGTGCCAGTAGTATCGGTTTAAGGATTATTGATGGCTACACCTTC	CASSIGLRIIDGYTF
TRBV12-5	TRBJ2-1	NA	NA	TGTGCTAGTGGGACAACCTACAATGAGCAGTTCTTC	CASGTTYNEQFF
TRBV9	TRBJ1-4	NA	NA	TGTGCCAGCAGCGTAGGTTCCTTGGGGAATGAAAAACTGTTTTTT	CASSVGSLGNEKLFF
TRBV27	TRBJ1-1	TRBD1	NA	TGTGCCAGCAGTTTACCAACAGGGGGCTATGGCACTGAAGCTTTCTTT	CASSLPTGGYGTEAFF
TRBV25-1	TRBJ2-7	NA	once	TGTGCCAGCAGCCTAACCGGGCTCACCGGCTACGAGCAGTACTTC	CASSLTGLTGYEQYF
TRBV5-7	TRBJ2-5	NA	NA	TGTGCCAGCAGCTTCCATGGCTGGACTAAAGAGACCCAGTACTTC	CASSFHGWTKETQYF
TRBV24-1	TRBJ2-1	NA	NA	TGTGCCACCAGTGATTTAGGGGGGCCAAATGAGCAGTTCTTC	CATSDLGGPNEQFF
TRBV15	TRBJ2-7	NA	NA	TGTGCCACCAGCAGAGGGTTCGCGGGCGCTCCCTACGAGCAGTACTTC	CATSRGFAGAPYEQYF
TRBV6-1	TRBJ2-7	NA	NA	TGTGCCAGCAGTGAAGGAGACGGACGCGTTTACTCTATCGGGTTTGAGCAGTACTTC	CASSEGDGRVYSIGFEQYF
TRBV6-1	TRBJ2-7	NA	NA	TGTGCCAGCAGTGACCAGGGTTTTGGCTCCTACGAGCAGTACTTC	CASSDQGFGSYEQYF
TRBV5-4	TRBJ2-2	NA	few	TGTGCCACCTCTGACCGACTGACCGGGGAGCTGTTTTTT	CATSDRLTGELFF
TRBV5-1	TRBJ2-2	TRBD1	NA	TGCGCCAGCAGCGGGGGACAGGGGATTGGTACCGGGGAGCTGTTTTTT	CASSGGQGIGTGELFF
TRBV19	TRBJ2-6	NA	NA	TGTGCCAGTAGTGCCCAGGACAACTCTGGGGCCAACGTCCTGACTTTC	CASSAQDNSGANVLTF
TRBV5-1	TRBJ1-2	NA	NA	TGCGCCAGCAGCTTGTCATTTCAGGGAGATGGCTACACCTTC	CASSLSFQGDGYTF
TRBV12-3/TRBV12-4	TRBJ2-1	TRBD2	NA	TGTGCCAGCAGACGGGGGGGGGATGAGCAGTTCTTC	CASRRGGDEQFF
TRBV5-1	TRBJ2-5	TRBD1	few	TGCGCCAGCAGCTTGGAGTCTTCAGGGGGAGAGACCCAGTACTTC	CASSLESSGGETQYF
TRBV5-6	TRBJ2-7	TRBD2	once	TGTGCCAGCAGCTCCTTTTTGCGGGGGGCCTACGAGCAGTACTTC	CASSSFLRGAYEQYF
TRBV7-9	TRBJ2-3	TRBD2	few	TGTGCCAGCAGCCTAAGCTCTAGCGGCCCCACAGATACGCAGTATTTT	CASSLSSSGPTDTQYF
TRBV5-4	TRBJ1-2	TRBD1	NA	TGTGCCAGCAGTCCGGACAGGGGACATGGCTACACCTTC	CASSPDRGHGYTF
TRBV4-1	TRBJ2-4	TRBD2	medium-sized	TGCGCCAGCAGCCGCCTAGGACTAGCGGGGGGAGGAATTCAGTACTTC	CASSRLGLAGGGIQYF
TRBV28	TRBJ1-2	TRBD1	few	TGTGCCAGCGACCTGGGACAGTCAGCATTTGGCTACACCTTC	CASDLGQSAFGYTF
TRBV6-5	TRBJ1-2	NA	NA	TGTGCCAGCAGTTCCCTGGGGCAGGCTAACTATGGCTACACCTTC	CASSSLGQANYGYTF
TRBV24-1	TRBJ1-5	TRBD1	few	TGTGCCACCAGTGATTACAGGGGGAATCAGCCCCAGCATTTT	CATSDYRGNQPQHF
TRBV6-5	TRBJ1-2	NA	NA	TGTGCCAGCAGTTACTCGAGATTCGGGGGCGCACAGGGCTACACCTTC	CASSYSRFGGAQGYTF
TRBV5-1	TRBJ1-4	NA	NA	TGCGCCAGCAGCTCCCAGGGAGCAACTAATGAAAAACTGTTTTTT	CASSSQGATNEKLFF
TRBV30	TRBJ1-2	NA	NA	TGTGCCTGGAGTGTCTCTCCTGGCTATGGCTACACCTTC	CAWSVSPGYGYTF